The 10 T cell receptor beta chains below were found in one sample sequenced in a study of shared clonotypes between healthy human individuals. Libraries were prepared by immunoSEQ multiplex PCR; TCRdb keeps only in-frame clonotypes and omits some of them. In the table there are some 2,500,000 clones, around 90% of which are singletons. Sequences were obtained from naive CD4+ T cells from PBMCs. Subset noted: CD45RA+ positively selected. These receptors all stem from a man aged 18 to 29 in good health. Some clones in this sample may be carry-over from other donors' samples.

The CDR3 sequence: CASSMAWDSADTQYF. CDR3 bases: TGTGCCAGTAGTATGGCCTGGGATTCCGCAGATACGCAGTATTTT. The J gene is TRBJ2-3, the V gene TRBV19; no firm D call. This CDR3 comprises 15 residues. V lost 3 bases and J 4 bases, leaving 14 bases between the germline ends. CDR1 is LNHDA, CDR2 SQIVND, per germline (reference sequence). Based on the CDR3 plus reference TRBV19 and TRBJ2-3, the full variable domain is DGGITQSPKYLFRKEGQNVTLSCEQNLNHDAMYWYRQDPGQGLRLIYYSQIVNDFQKGDIAEGYSVSREKKESFPLTVTSAQKNPTAFYLCASSMAWDSADTQYFGPGTRLTVL.

The rearrangement links TRBV5-6 to TRBJ2-7; D is uncertain. The CDR3 has 15 amino acids. Trimming removed 3 bases from V and 5 bases from J, with 18 bases in between. Germline V gene lookup returns CDR1 SGHDT and CDR2 YYEEEE. The CDR3 DNA follows: TGTGCCAGCAGCTCAACCCCCTCTACCGGAAACGAGCAGTACTTC. Translated, it gives CASSSTPSTGNEQYF.

The chain couples TRBV13 to TRBJ2-7, with TRBD2 identical over 13 bases. Germline lookup yields CDR1 PRHDT and CDR2 FYEKMQ (reference sequence). The CDR3 has 18 residues. J lost 5 bases, V lost 3 bases, and 13 bases had no gene match. The CDR3 is CASSFLFPGLAGINEQYF. CDR3 bases: TGTGCCAGCAGCTTCCTTTTTCCGGGACTAGCGGGAATCAACGAGCAGTACTTC. Full variable domain (rest looked up from reference TRBV13 and TRBJ2-7): AAGVIQSPRHLIKEKRETATLKCYPIPRHDTVYWYQQGPGQDPQFLISFYEKMQSDKGSIPDRFSAQQFSDYHSELNMSSLELGDSALYFCASSFLFPGLAGINEQYFGPGTRLTVT.

The chain combines TRBV9 with TRBJ2-1; D perhaps matches TRBD1 (6 bases). The CDR3 spans 15 residues. The V gene lost 3 bases and the J gene lost 3 bases, with 13 bases spanning the gap. Germline-derived CDR1 and CDR2 are SGDLS and YYNGEE. CDR3 loop: CASSATRGNYNEQFF. CDR3 nucleotides: TGTGCCAGCAGCGCCACCAGGGGCAACTACAATGAGCAGTTCTTC.

The chain has TRBV7-2 and TRBJ1-1, with D maybe TRBD1 (5 bases). The CDR3 loop spans 13 amino acids. The germline V gene has CDR1 SGHTA and CDR2 FQGNSA. The V and J ends lost 4 bases and 8 bases respectively, with 14 bases between them. The CDR3, as DNA: TGTGCCAGCAGCTCGGGCAGGGCAGGAGAAGCTTTCTTT. Translation: CASSSGRAGEAFF.

This clone was recorded a few times. J is TRBJ1-1 and V is TRBV4-1, with a possible D match to TRBD1 (6 bases). This CDR3 contains 15 residues. Germline CDR1 reads MGHRA; CDR2 reads YSYEKL. Trimming took 0 bases from V and 4 from J, leaving 12 bases between them. In DNA form, the CDR3 reads TGCGCCAGCAGCCAAGACTCAGGGGCGGGCACTGAAGCTTTCTTT. The encoded protein is CASSQDSGAGTEAFF.

The V and J genes are TRBV28 and TRBJ1-1; 9 positions agree with TRBD1. CDR1 and CDR2 from the germline V gene are MDHEN and SYDVKM. The CDR3 has 15 amino acids. Trimming cost V 6 bases and J 1 base; bases outside gene matches: 6. The CDR3 DNA is TGTGCCAGCAGCCGTCCGGGACAGGGGAACACTGAAGCTTTCTTT. Translation gives CASSRPGQGNTEAFF.

The gene calls are TRBV29-1 and TRBJ2-2, with TRBD2 matching 14 bases. The CDR3 spans 15 residues. V shed 5 bases, J shed 6 bases, and the junction held 5 bases outside the gene matches. Germline CDR1 and CDR2: SQVTM and ANQGSEA. CDR3 residues: CSVLGLAGVPGELFF. In DNA, the CDR3 is TGCAGCGTTTTGGGACTAGCGGGAGTACCCGGGGAGCTGTTTTTT.

The count of this clone is one. This chain links TRBV28 with TRBJ1-5; a possible D gene is TRBD1 (5 bases). The CDR3 loop spans 16 amino acids. CDR1 is MDHEN and CDR2 is SYDVKM in the germline V gene. V was shortened by 7 bases and J by 1 base, with 17 bases between the two germline ends. The CDR3 nucleotides are TGTGCCAGCATTCCGGGGGGGGTAGGAAGCAATCAGCCCCAGCATTTT. Protein sequence: CASIPGGVGSNQPQHF.

CDR3 amino acids: CASSINQGAYEQYF. Written as DNA, the CDR3 is TGTGCCAGTAGTATTAACCAGGGGGCCTACGAGCAGTACTTC. The rearrangement joins TRBV19 to TRBJ2-7, with 7 bases that match TRBD1. The CDR3 runs to 14 residues. J was trimmed by 2 bases and V by 3 bases; bases with no gene match: 4. Germline loops: CDR1 LNHDA, CDR2 SQIVND (reference sequence).